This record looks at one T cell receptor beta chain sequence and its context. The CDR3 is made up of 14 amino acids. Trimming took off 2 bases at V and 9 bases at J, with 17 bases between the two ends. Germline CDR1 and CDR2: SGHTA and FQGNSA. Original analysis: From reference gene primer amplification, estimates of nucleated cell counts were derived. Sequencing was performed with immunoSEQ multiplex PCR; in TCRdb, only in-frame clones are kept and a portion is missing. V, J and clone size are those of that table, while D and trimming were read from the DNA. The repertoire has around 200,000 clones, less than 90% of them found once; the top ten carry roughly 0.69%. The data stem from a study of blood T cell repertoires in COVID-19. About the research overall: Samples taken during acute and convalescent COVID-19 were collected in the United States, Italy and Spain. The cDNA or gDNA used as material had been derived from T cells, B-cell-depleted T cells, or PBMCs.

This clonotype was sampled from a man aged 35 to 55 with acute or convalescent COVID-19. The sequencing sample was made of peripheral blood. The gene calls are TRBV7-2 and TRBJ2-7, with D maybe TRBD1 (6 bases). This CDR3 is CASSLSYGQTAQYF. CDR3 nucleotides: TGTGCCAGCAGCTTAAGTTACGGACAGACCGCGCAGTACTTC.